This entry lists 24 T cell receptor beta chains sequenced from one sample in a study of identifying expanded T cells in peripheral blood. The protocol was immunoSEQ multiplex PCR, while the TCRdb copy is restricted to in-frame clones and leaves out a portion. Of 100,000 to 150,000 clones listed, roughly 82% are singletons. Source material: blood. The source is a person aged 18-70 years in good health.

The chain carries TRBV2 and TRBJ2-2, with TRBD1 as a possible D gene (7 bases). Trimming cost V 7 bases and J 0 bases, with 12 bases left between them. In germline, CDR1 is SNHLY, CDR2 FYNNEI. The CDR3 has 15 residues. CDR3 bases: TGTGCCAGCAACCAGGGGGGCGCGAACACCGGGGAGCTGTTTTTT. This gives the protein CASNQGGANTGELFF.

The V and J genes are TRBV2 and TRBJ1-6; D is uncertain. There are 15 residues in the CDR3. With 7 bases removed from V and 2 bases from J, the gap between germline ends came to 12 bases. Germline V lookup: CDR1 SNHLY, CDR2 FYNNEI. CDR3 region: CASKRGIPYNSPLHF. For the CDR3, the DNA is TGTGCCAGCAAACGAGGGATACCCTATAATTCACCCCTCCACTTT.

This chain links TRBV6-5 with TRBJ1-2; a possible D gene is TRBD1 (6 bases). Germline CDR1 MNHEY, CDR2 SVGAGI. V dropped 2 bases and J dropped 2 bases, with 12 bases sitting between them. The CDR3 has 15 residues. The CDR3 region is CASSYEGGSNYGYTF. In nucleotides, the CDR3 is TGTGCCAGCAGTTACGAAGGGGGTTCAAACTATGGCTACACCTTC.

This rearrangement joins TRBV30 to TRBJ1-2; D is uncertain. Germline V lookup: CDR1 GTSNPN, CDR2 SVGIG (reference sequence). The V end was cut by 2 bases, the J end by 3 bases, with 10 bases between. The CDR3 has 13 residues. This CDR3 reads CAWSLQEDYGYTF. CDR3 nucleotide sequence: TGTGCCTGGAGTCTCCAGGAAGACTATGGCTACACCTTC.

The V and J genes are TRBV7-8 and TRBJ1-1, with no clear D. Trimming removed 4 bases from V and 0 bases from J, with 12 bases in between. This CDR3 is 15 amino acids long. Germline V CDR1 and CDR2: SGHVS, FQNEAQ. The CDR3 nucleotides read TGTGCCAGCAGCTACTTCGGGAGAATGAACACTGAAGCTTTCTTT. This sequence encodes CASSYFGRMNTEAFF.

The gene calls are TRBV4-3 and TRBJ2-7, with D perhaps TRBD2 (7 bases). The germline V gene encodes CDR1 LGHNA and CDR2 YSLEER. The CDR3 loop spans 15 amino acids. Trimming left V 0 bases short and J 6 bases short, with 15 bases between. The CDR3 sequence is CASSQDRGAAAEQYF. CDR3 DNA sequence: TGCGCCAGCAGCCAAGACCGGGGGGCGGCGGCCGAGCAGTACTTC.

The chain links TRBV9 to TRBJ1-2, with TRBD1 as a possible D gene (6 bases). V lost 0 bases to trimming and J lost 4 bases, with 10 bases between them. Per germline, CDR1 SGDLS and CDR2 YYNGEE. This CDR3 is built from 14 residues. CDR3 in amino acids: CASSVGEGGYGYTF. For the CDR3, the DNA is TGTGCCAGCAGCGTAGGGGAAGGGGGCTATGGCTACACCTTC.

This clone was recorded only once. The chain links TRBV7-2 to TRBJ2-5, with 8 bases matching TRBD2. Germline-derived CDR1 and CDR2 are SGHTA and FQGNSA. The CDR3 totals 14 residues. J was trimmed by 3 bases and V by 3 bases; bases with no gene match: 3. The chain's CDR3 is CASSFKRGKETQYF. CDR3 bases: TGTGCCAGCAGCTTTAAGCGGGGGAAAGAGACCCAGTACTTC.

V gene TRBV6-1 combines with J gene TRBJ1-1; tentatively, D is TRBD1 (5 bases). CDR1 and CDR2 from the germline V gene are MNHNS and SASEGT. The V and J ends lost 5 bases and 2 bases respectively, with 15 bases between them. The CDR3 runs to 15 residues. This CDR3 reads CASSRGTVFNTEAFF. The CDR3 bases are TGTGCCAGCAGTAGAGGGACCGTCTTTAACACTGAAGCTTTCTTT.

The V call is TRBV6-4, the J call TRBJ1-1, with D hard to call. CDR3 length: 13 residues. The V end lost 4 bases, the J end lost 5 bases, and 11 bases lay between the germline ends. Germline CDR1 MRHNA, CDR2 SNTAGT. CDR3 amino acids: CASSAGYRTEAFF. Here the CDR3 DNA reads TGTGCCAGCAGTGCTGGGTATCGGACTGAAGCTTTCTTT.

The rearrangement uses TRBV5-8 and TRBJ2-1, with 7 bases aligning to TRBD1. Unmatched junction bases numbered 4, after V lost 7 bases and J lost 3 bases. The CDR3 length is 13 residues. Germline assignment: CDR1 SGHTS and CDR2 YDEGEE. This chain's CDR3 is CASGPGGYNEQFF. The DNA of the CDR3 is TGTGCCAGCGGACCAGGGGGCTACAATGAGCAGTTCTTC. Full variable domain (rest looked up from reference TRBV5-8 and TRBJ2-1): EAGVTQSPTHLIKTRGQQATLRCSPISGHTSVYWYQQALGLGLQFLLWYDEGEERNRGNFPPRFSGRQFPNYSSELNVNALELEDSALYLCASGPGGYNEQFFGPGTRLTVL.

The chain recombines TRBV27 with TRBJ1-2; 9 bases line up with TRBD1. The CDR3 extends over 14 amino acids. V dropped 2 bases and J dropped 6; count of bases not matched to a gene: 4. Germline V gene lookup returns CDR1 MNHEY and CDR2 SMNVEV (reference sequence). Here the CDR3 reads CASSLKGTGNGYTF. For the CDR3, the DNA is TGTGCCAGCAGTTTAAAGGGGACAGGGAATGGCTACACCTTC.

V usage is TRBV10-3 and J usage is TRBJ1-2, with 7 bases matching TRBD1. V shed 5 bases and J 6 bases; nucleotides not matched to a gene: 3. The CDR3 length is 12 residues. Germline V lookup: CDR1 ENHRY, CDR2 SYGVKD. The CDR3 loop is CAISPQGDGYTF. CDR3 coding DNA: TGTGCCATCAGTCCTCAGGGGGATGGCTACACCTTC.

This chain connects TRBV7-6 to TRBJ1-1; D unresolved. Deletions cut 1 base from V and 4 bases from J, with 13 bases between. This CDR3 is 15 amino acids long. CDR1 and CDR2 (germline): SGHVS, FNYEAQ. CDR3 amino acids: CASSLEPLLSTEAFF. Here the CDR3 DNA reads TGTGCCAGCAGCTTAGAACCCCTCCTGAGCACTGAAGCTTTCTTT.

The count of this clone is one. CDR3 region: CASGQPTAYPYEQYF. The CDR3 DNA is TGTGCTAGTGGTCAACCGACAGCCTATCCCTACGAGCAGTACTTC. The rearrangement links TRBV12-5 to TRBJ2-7, with D maybe TRBD1 (5 bases). The germline V and J ends were trimmed by 5 bases and 2 bases, with 16 bases remaining between them. The CDR3 spans 15 residues. Germline CDR1 and CDR2: LGHNT and FRNRAP. Together with reference TRBV12-5 and TRBJ2-7, the CDR3 gives the full variable domain: DARVTQTPRHKVTEMGQEVTMRCQPILGHNTVFWYRQTMMQGLELLAYFRNRAPLDDSGMPKDRFSAEMPDATLATLKIQPSEPRDSAVYFCASGQPTAYPYEQYFGPGTRLTVT.

The V gene is TRBV7-2, the J gene TRBJ1-2, with 10 bases that match TRBD1. Losses at the gene ends were 8 bases for V and 3 bases for J; bases not matched to a gene: 6. Germline V gene sequence: CDR1 SGHTA, CDR2 FQGNSA. CDR3 length equals 14 residues. Written as DNA, the CDR3 is TGTGCCAGCGGCTCCGGGACAGGGGACTATGGCTACACCTTC. This codes for CASGSGTGDYGYTF.

The table lists this clone with a count of one. This chain links TRBV4-2 with TRBJ2-7, with D tentatively TRBD2 (6 bases). CDR1 is LGHNA, CDR2 YNFKEQ, per germline. Trimming shortened V by 1 base and J by 3 bases, and 13 bases separated the two germline ends. This CDR3 region has 15 residues. CDR3 in DNA: TGTGCCAGCAGCCAAGTGGGAGGACGGATCTACGAGCAGTACTTC. It specifies CASSQVGGRIYEQYF.

This clone appeared once. In nucleotides, the CDR3 is TGTGCCAGCTGGGAGGTTGGAGCGGCTGAAAAACTGTTTTTT. Translation: CASWEVGAAEKLFF. The V call is TRBV2, the J call TRBJ1-4; no reliable D call. V shed 8 bases and J shed 7 bases, with 17 bases lying between them. Looked up from germline, CDR1 is SNHLY and CDR2 is FYNNEI. The CDR3 totals 14 residues.

The rearrangement links TRBV5-1 to TRBJ1-2; the D gene is possibly TRBD1 (5 bases). The CDR3 runs 13 residues. The V end was cut by 4 bases, the J end by 1 base, with 8 bases between. The germline V gene encodes CDR1 SGHRS and CDR2 YFSETQ. The CDR3 sequence: CASSGGHNYGYTF. CDR3 bases: TGCGCCAGCAGCGGTGGACATAACTATGGCTACACCTTC.

The rearrangement uses TRBV18 and TRBJ2-1; 8 nucleotides agree with TRBD2. In germline, CDR1 is KGHSH, CDR2 LQKENI. With 2 bases clipped from V and 0 bases from J, the junction kept 15 bases outside the gene matches. The length of the CDR3 is 20 residues. The CDR3 DNA follows: TGTGCCAGCTCACCATACTGGAGAGTAGCGGGAATGAGCTCCTACAATGAGCAGTTCTTC. This gives the protein CASSPYWRVAGMSSYNEQFF.

V is TRBV4-3 and J is TRBJ2-2; D ambiguous. V lost 1 base and J 7 bases, leaving 7 bases between the germline ends. Germline CDR1 LGHNA, CDR2 YSLEER. This CDR3 is built from 13 residues. The CDR3 DNA is TGCGCCAGCAGCCAAGGAATCAGCGGGGAGCTGTTTTTT. This translates into CASSQGISGELFF.

The rearrangement links TRBV6-5 to TRBJ1-4, with D tentatively TRBD1 (5 bases). Germline CDR1 MNHEY, CDR2 SVGAGI. This CDR3 has 15 residues. The V gene lost 0 bases and the J gene lost 9 bases, with 14 bases spanning the gap. CDR3 in amino acids: CASSYSTAPTKKLFF. DNA of the CDR3: TGTGCCAGCAGTTACTCGACAGCACCTACGAAAAAACTGTTTTTT.

The chain uses TRBV6-6 and TRBJ2-7; D call uncertain. The CDR3 runs 11 residues. Germline V gene data show CDR1 as MNHNY and CDR2 as SVGAGI (reference sequence). V dropped 5 bases and J dropped 0 bases, with 2 bases sitting between them. In DNA form, the CDR3 reads TGTGCCAGCAGTCCCTCCTACGAGCAGTACTTC. Its protein is CASSPSYEQYF.

The V gene is TRBV7-2, the J gene TRBJ1-1, with D maybe TRBD1 (6 bases). CDR3 size: 16 residues. V was clipped by 0 bases and J by 0 bases, with 11 bases between them. CDR1 and CDR2 from the germline V gene are SGHTA and FQGNSA. This chain's CDR3 is CASSLAAGTLNTEAFF. The CDR3 coding sequence is TGTGCCAGCAGCTTAGCGGCCGGGACATTGAACACTGAAGCTTTCTTT.